Listed here are 11 T cell receptor beta chains from one sample, sequenced in a study of T cells after yellow fever vaccination. Each CDR3 protein gets one entry after TCRdb re-called the 5' RACE reads with MiXCR. The repertoire holds some 300,000 distinct CDR3 sequences, with around 8.6% as singletons. The specimen comprised CD4+ T cells sorted from PBMCs, sampled 5 days after the yellow fever booster vaccination. These receptor sequences come from a man younger than 30 who received the YFV17D yellow fever vaccine.

This clonotype occurred a few times. The chain couples TRBV6-5 to TRBJ2-3; 13 bases are a match to TRBD2. This CDR3 contains 17 residues. V shed 2 bases and J 3 bases; nucleotides not matched to a gene: 5. Germline assignment: CDR1 MNHEY and CDR2 SVGAGI. Here the CDR3 reads CASSYRLLAGGTDTQYF. For the CDR3, the DNA is TGTGCCAGCAGTTACAGGCTACTAGCGGGGGGGACAGATACGCAGTATTTT.

V is TRBV11-2 and J is TRBJ2-7; the D gene is possibly TRBD1 (5 bases). Trimming took off 1 base at V and 3 bases at J, with 16 bases between the two ends. This CDR3 region has 16 residues. Germline V gene sequence: CDR1 SGHAT, CDR2 FQNNGV. CDR3 nucleotide sequence: TGTGCCAGCAGCTTAGCTTTAAGGGGAAGGCACTACGAGCAGTACTTC. Amino acids: CASSLALRGRHYEQYF.

The chain employs TRBV7-2 and TRBJ2-2, with 16 bases aligning to TRBD2. V lost 8 bases, J lost 3 bases, and 12 bases stayed unmatched. Germline CDR1 and CDR2: SGHTA and FQGNSA. CDR3 length equals 19 residues. The CDR3 region is CASALTGLAGGPDTGELFF. The CDR3 nucleotides read TGTGCCAGCGCCTTGACGGGACTAGCGGGGGGGCCGGACACCGGGGAGCTGTTTTTT.

This clonotype was found a few times. The chain couples TRBV4-1 to TRBJ2-5; D is possibly TRBD2 (5 bases). V dropped 0 bases and J dropped 5 bases, with 13 bases sitting between them. Germline V gene sequence: CDR1 MGHRA, CDR2 YSYEKL. The CDR3 covers 15 residues. CDR3 sequence: CASSQDRDPRETQYF. DNA for the CDR3: TGCGCCAGCAGCCAAGACCGGGATCCGCGGGAGACCCAGTACTTC.

The table lists this clonotype with a few counts. The gene calls are TRBV12-3 or TRBV12-4 and TRBJ1-6; 9 positions agree with TRBD1. Trimming cost V 6 bases and J 11 bases; bases outside gene matches: 11. This CDR3 spans 15 amino acids. CDR3 sequence: CASSRYRDRVTPLHF. In nucleotides, the CDR3 is TGTGCCAGCAGCAGATACCGGGACAGGGTGACACCCCTCCACTTT.

This rearrangement joins TRBV14 to TRBJ2-6; TRBD1 is a possible D gene (6 bases). The CDR3 extends over 19 amino acids. The V and J ends lost 5 bases and 1 base respectively, with 21 bases between them. The germline gives CDR1 SGHDN, CDR2 FVKESK. The DNA of the CDR3 is TGTGCCAGCAGCTCCCAGACACCGGGACACCGTTCTGGGGCCAACGTCCTGACTTTC. This translates into CASSSQTPGHRSGANVLTF.

The V call is TRBV7-9, the J call TRBJ1-2, with TRBD1 as a possible D gene (5 bases). V was clipped by 5 bases and J by 2 bases, with 12 bases between them. This CDR3 is 14 amino acids long. Germline lookup yields CDR1 SEHNR and CDR2 FQNEAQ (reference sequence). The CDR3: CASSQLGGNYGYTF. In DNA form, the CDR3 reads TGTGCCAGCAGCCAGCTCGGGGGGAACTATGGCTACACCTTC.

The sample holds a few counts of this clonotype. The genes are TRBV10-3 and TRBJ2-2; weak D call: TRBD1 (5 bases). CDR1 and CDR2 (germline): ENHRY, SYGVKD. There are 13 residues in the CDR3. V was shortened by 10 bases and J by 5 bases, with 14 bases between the two germline ends. The CDR3 protein is CATTHGATGELFF. CDR3 nucleotides: TGTGCCACGACACATGGGGCAACCGGGGAGCTGTTTTTT.

This chain uses TRBV5-4 with TRBJ1-6; D ambiguous. Germline lookup yields CDR1 SGHNT and CDR2 YYREEE (reference sequence). Deletions cut 0 bases from V and 5 bases from J, with 9 bases between. CDR3 length equals 15 residues. The CDR3 DNA reads TGTGCCAGCAGCTTGGGGTGGGTCGATAATTCACCCCTCCACTTT. It yields the protein CASSLGWVDNSPLHF.

This clonotype was recorded at least ten times. The chain joins TRBV11-2 to TRBJ2-5; TRBD1 or TRBD2 may be the D gene (5 bases each). The germline V gene encodes CDR1 SGHAT and CDR2 FQNNGV. V was shortened by 8 bases and J by 1 base, with 5 bases between the two germline ends. The CDR3 totals 11 residues. In DNA form, the CDR3 reads TGTGCCAGCGGGACCCAAGAGACCCAGTACTTC. Translated, it gives CASGTQETQYF.

This clonotype was seen many times. The chain employs TRBV7-7 and TRBJ2-5; D is perhaps TRBD1 or TRBD2 (6 bases each). CDR3 size: 17 residues. In germline, CDR1 is SSHAT, CDR2 FNYEAQ (reference sequence). V dropped 5 bases and J dropped 5 bases, with 24 bases sitting between them. The CDR3 DNA sequence: TGTGCCAGCAGCCCCGCAGGCCTAGGGGGGCGGGTCGAGACCCAGTACTTC. Amino acid sequence: CASSPAGLGGRVETQYF.